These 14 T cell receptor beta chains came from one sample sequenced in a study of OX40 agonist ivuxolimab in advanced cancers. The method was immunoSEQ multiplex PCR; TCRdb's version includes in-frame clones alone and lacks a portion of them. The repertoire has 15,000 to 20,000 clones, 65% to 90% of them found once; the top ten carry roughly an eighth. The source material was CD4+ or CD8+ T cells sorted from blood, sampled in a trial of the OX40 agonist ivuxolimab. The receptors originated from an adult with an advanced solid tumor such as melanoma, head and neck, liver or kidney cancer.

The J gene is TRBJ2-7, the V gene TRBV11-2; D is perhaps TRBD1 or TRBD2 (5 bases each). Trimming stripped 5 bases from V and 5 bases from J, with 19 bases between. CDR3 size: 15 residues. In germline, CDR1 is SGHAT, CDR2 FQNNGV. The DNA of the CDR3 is TGTGCCAGCAGCCCGTGGTGGGGGACCGAAAACGAGCAGTACTTC. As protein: CASSPWWGTENEQYF.

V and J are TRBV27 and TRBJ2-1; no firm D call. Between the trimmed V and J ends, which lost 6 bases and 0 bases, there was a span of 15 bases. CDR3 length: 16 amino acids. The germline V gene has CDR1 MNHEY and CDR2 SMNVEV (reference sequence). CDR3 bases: TGTGCCAGCAGCAAACACCAGATTAGCTCCTACAATGAGCAGTTCTTC. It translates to CASSKHQISSYNEQFF.

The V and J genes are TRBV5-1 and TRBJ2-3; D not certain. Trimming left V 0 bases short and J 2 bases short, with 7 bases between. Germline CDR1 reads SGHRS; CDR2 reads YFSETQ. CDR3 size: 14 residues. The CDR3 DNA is TGCGCCAGCAGCTTGGTGGTCACCACAGATACGCAGTATTTT. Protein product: CASSLVVTTDTQYF.

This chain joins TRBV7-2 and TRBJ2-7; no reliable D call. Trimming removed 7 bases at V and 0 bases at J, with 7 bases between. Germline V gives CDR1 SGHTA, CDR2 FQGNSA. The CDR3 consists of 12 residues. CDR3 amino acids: CASTRSSYEQYF. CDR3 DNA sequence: TGTGCCAGCACCCGAAGCTCCTACGAGCAGTACTTC.

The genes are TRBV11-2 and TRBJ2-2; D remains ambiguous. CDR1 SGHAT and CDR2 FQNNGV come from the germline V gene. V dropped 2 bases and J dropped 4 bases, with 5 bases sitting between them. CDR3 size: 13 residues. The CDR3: CASSLSTTGELFF. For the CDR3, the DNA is TGTGCCAGCAGCTTATCGACCACCGGGGAGCTGTTTTTT.

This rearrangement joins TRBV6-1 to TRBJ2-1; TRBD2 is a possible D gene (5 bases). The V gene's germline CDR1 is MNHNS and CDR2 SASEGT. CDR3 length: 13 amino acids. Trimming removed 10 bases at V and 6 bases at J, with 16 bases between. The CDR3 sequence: CATPPGFPNEQFF. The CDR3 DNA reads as TGTGCCACCCCCCCGGGGTTTCCCAATGAGCAGTTCTTC.

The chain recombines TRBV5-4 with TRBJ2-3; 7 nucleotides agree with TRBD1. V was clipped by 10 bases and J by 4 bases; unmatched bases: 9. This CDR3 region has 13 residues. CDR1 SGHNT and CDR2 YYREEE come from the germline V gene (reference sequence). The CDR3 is CALKRGRADTQYF. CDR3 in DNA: TGTGCCCTCAAGAGGGGGCGTGCAGATACGCAGTATTTT.

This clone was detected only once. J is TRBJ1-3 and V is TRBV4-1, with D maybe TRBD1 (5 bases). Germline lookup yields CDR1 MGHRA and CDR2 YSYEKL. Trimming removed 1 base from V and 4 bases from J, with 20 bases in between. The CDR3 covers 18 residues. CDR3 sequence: CASSQVPGGEKRGNTIYF. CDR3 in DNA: TGCGCCAGCAGCCAAGTTCCAGGAGGGGAGAAGCGCGGAAACACCATATATTTT.

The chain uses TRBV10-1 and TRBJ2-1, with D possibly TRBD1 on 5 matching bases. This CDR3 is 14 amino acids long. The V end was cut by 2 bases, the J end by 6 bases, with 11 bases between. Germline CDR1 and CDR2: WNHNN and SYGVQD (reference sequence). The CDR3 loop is CASSEVGAGNEQFF. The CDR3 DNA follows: TGCGCCAGCAGTGAGGTTGGGGCCGGCAATGAGCAGTTCTTC.

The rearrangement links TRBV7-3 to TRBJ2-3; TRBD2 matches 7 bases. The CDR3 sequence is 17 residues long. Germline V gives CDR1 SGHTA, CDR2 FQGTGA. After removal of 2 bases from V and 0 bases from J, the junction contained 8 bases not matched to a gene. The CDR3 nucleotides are TGTGCCAGCAGCTTAGGACCCAGCGGGGTTAGCACAGATACGCAGTATTTT. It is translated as CASSLGPSGVSTDTQYF.

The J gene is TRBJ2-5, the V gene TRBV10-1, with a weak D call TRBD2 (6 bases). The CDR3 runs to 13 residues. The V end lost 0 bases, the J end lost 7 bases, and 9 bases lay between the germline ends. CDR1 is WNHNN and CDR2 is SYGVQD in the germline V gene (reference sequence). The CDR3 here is CASSESGGRTQYF. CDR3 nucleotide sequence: TGCGCCAGCAGTGAGTCGGGAGGCCGGACCCAGTACTTC.

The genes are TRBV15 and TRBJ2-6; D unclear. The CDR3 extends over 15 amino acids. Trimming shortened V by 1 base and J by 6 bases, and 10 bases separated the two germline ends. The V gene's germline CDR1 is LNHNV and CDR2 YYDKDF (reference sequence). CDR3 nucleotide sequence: TGTGCCACCAGCAGAGGTAGGGATCAGGCCAACGTCCTGACTTTC. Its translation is CATSRGRDQANVLTF.

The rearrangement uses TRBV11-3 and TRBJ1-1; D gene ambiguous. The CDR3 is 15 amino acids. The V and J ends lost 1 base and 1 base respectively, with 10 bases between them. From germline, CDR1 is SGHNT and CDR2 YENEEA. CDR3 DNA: TGTGCCAGCAGCTTAGGTGGCACCCAGAACACTGAAGCTTTCTTT. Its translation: CASSLGGTQNTEAFF.

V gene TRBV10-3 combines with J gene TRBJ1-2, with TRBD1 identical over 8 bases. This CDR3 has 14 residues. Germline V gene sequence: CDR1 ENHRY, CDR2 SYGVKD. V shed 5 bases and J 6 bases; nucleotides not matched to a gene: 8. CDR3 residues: CAISPDRVGNGYTF. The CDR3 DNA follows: TGTGCCATCAGTCCGGACAGGGTAGGAAATGGCTACACCTTC.